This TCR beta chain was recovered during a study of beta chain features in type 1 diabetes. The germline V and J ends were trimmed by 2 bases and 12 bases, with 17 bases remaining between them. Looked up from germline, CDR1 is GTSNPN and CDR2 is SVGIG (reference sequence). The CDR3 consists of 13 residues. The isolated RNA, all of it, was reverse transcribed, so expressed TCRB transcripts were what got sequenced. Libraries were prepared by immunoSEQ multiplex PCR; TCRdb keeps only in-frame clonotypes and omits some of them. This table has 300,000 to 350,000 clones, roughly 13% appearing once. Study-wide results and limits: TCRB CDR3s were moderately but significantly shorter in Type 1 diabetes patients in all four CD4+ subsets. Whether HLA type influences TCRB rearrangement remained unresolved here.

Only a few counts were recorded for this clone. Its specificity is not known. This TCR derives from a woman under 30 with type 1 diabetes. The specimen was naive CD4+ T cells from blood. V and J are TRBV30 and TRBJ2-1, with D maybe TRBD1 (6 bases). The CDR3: CAWSPWKGDRQFF. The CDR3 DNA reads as TGTGCCTGGAGTCCCTGGAAGGGGGATAGGCAGTTCTTC.